Listed below are T cell receptor beta chains from one sample, sequenced in a study of T cells in Graves' hyperthyroidism and ophthalmopathy. TCRdb reprocessed the multiplex PCR reads via MiXCR and lists one record per CDR3 protein. The sample has about 47,000 distinct CDR3 sequences, 45% to 65% seen once; the top ten hold more than 30%. The sequencing input was peripheral blood or thyroid tissue (not recorded which). The receptors were sampled from a man younger than 30 with Graves' hyperthyroidism. Each CDR3 is given with its conserved first and last residue. The D gene is left open where the match is weak. For some rows the clone size is stated as once, few or many, or as a class when expanded; others skip it.

cdr3_nt	cdr3_aa	cdr3_length	clone_size	j_call	d_call	v_call
TGCAGTGCTACGCCTAGCGGGCACTACGGGCAGTACTTC	CSATPSGHYGQYF	13	.	TRBJ2-7	TRBD2	TRBV20-1
TGTGCCAGCAGTGAGGAGTCTCATACGCAGTATTTT	CASSEESHTQYF	12	.	TRBJ2-3	.	TRBV2
TGTGCCAGCGGCCATCGGGCGGGTGAGCAGTACTTC	CASGHRAGEQYF	12	many	TRBJ2-7	.	TRBV6-6
TGTGCCAGCAGCGTAGCCACAGGGGACACCGGGGAGCTGTTTTTT	CASSVATGDTGELFF	15	medium-sized	TRBJ2-2	TRBD1	TRBV9
TGTGCCAGCAGTTACGTGGGGAACTCGCCCCAGCATTTT	CASSYVGNSPQHF	13	many	TRBJ1-5	.	TRBV6-5
TGCAGCGTTGCGTTGGGGGGAGACGAGCAGTACTTC	CSVALGGDEQYF	12	.	TRBJ2-7	.	TRBV29-1
TGTGCCAGCTCACCAGGGACAGCCTCCACCTACGAGCAGTACTTC	CASSPGTASTYEQYF	15	many	TRBJ2-7	TRBD1	TRBV7-2
TGCAGTGCCTCTCATCGGGCGGATAAGCAGTACTTC	CSASHRADKQYF	12	.	TRBJ2-7	.	TRBV20-1
TGCGCCAGCAGGACTAGCGGAGCACCAGATACGCAGTATTTT	CASRTSGAPDTQYF	14	once	TRBJ2-3	TRBD2	TRBV5-1
TGTGCCAGCAGGGATCTTAATGAAAAACTGTTTTTT	CASRDLNEKLFF	12	once	TRBJ1-4	.	TRBV2
TGTGCCAGCAGCTTAGGGCCAAAGACCCAGTACTTC	CASSLGPKTQYF	12	medium-sized	TRBJ2-5	.	TRBV7-6
TGCAGTGAAGGGGCTGGGGAGACCCAGTACTTC	CSEGAGETQYF	11	.	TRBJ2-5	.	TRBV20-1
TGTGCCATCAGTGGACAGGGTTACGAGCAGTACTTC	CAISGQGYEQYF	12	.	TRBJ2-7	TRBD1	TRBV10-3
TGTGCCACCAGCAGAGATCAGGGGAAAGTGGGGGCCAACGTCCTGACTTTC	CATSRDQGKVGANVLTF	17	.	TRBJ2-6	.	TRBV15
TGTGCCAGCAGCGGGACAGGGGGACGCGAAAAACTGTTTTTT	CASSGTGGREKLFF	14	.	TRBJ1-4	TRBD1	TRBV9
TGTGCCAGCAGCGGGAGGACCTACAATCAGCCCCAGCATTTT	CASSGRTYNQPQHF	14	many	TRBJ1-5	.	TRBV7-8
TGTGCCAGCAGCCCGGCGGGAAAAAGGGGCTATGGCTACACCTTC	CASSPAGKRGYGYTF	15	many	TRBJ1-2	.	TRBV3-1
TGTGCCAGCAGTGCGACAGGGGCCACGGCCCAGTACTTC	CASSATGATAQYF	13	many	TRBJ2-5	TRBD1	TRBV6-5
TGTGCCAGCAGACTCTTTGGGACCGACTATGGCTACACCTTC	CASRLFGTDYGYTF	14	many	TRBJ1-2	.	TRBV6-1
TGTGCCAGCAGTGTGGCTAGCGGGGGCCGGGAGACCCAGTACTTC	CASSVASGGRETQYF	15	.	TRBJ2-5	TRBD2	TRBV2
TGCGCCAGCAGCTTGGGCAGGGGGGCAGAGACCCAGTACTTC	CASSLGRGAETQYF	14	many	TRBJ2-5	.	TRBV5-1
TGTGCCAGCAGACCAAGGGGGCTTACGCAGTATTTT	CASRPRGLTQYF	12	many	TRBJ2-3	TRBD1	TRBV2
TGTGCCAGCACCCTGACCCGACTTGGGGAGACCCAGTACTTC	CASTLTRLGETQYF	14	many	TRBJ2-5	.	TRBV28
TGCGCCGGCAGCTCGCCAGGACAGGGGGCAGATACGCAGTATTTT	CAGSSPGQGADTQYF	15	.	TRBJ2-3	TRBD1	TRBV5-1
TGTGCCAGCAGCGTAGCGTCCCGCACAGATACGCAGTATTTT	CASSVASRTDTQYF	14	.	TRBJ2-3	.	TRBV28
TGTGCCAGCAGGGCGGATACGGGGACTAGCGAGGAGACCCAGTACTTC	CASRADTGTSEETQYF	16	many	TRBJ2-5	TRBD2	TRBV28
TGTGCCAGCAGTTCATCGGGGAATGTGAACACTGAAGCTTTCTTT	CASSSSGNVNTEAFF	15	many	TRBJ1-1	.	TRBV28
TGTGCCAGCAGTTTAGTCGTAAACACCGGGGAGCCGTTCTTT	CASSLVVNTGEPFF	14	once	TRBJ2-2	.	TRBV27
TGTGCCAGCAGCCCGAAAGCAGGGGCCAATCAGCCCCAGCATTTT	CASSPKAGANQPQHF	15	.	TRBJ1-5	.	TRBV9
TGCAGCGGTGAGTTGGCGGATTACGAGCAGTACTTC	CSGELADYEQYF	12	.	TRBJ2-7	.	TRBV29-1
TGTGTCAGCAGCGGGACAGCCACTTACTATGGCTACACCTTC	CVSSGTATYYGYTF	14	.	TRBJ1-2	TRBD1	TRBV2
TGCAGCGTGGGATTTACAGGGAACTATGGCTACACCTTC	CSVGFTGNYGYTF	13	few	TRBJ1-2	.	TRBV29-1
TGTGCCACCAGTGATTTGTACAGGGGCCAAGAGACCCAGTACTTC	CATSDLYRGQETQYF	15	.	TRBJ2-5	TRBD1	TRBV24-1
TGTGCCAGCAGCCTGGAGGCTAGCGGGAGTTGGGCCTACGAGCAGTACTTC	CASSLEASGSWAYEQYF	17	many	TRBJ2-7	TRBD2	TRBV6-1
TGTGCCAACGCCGGGCCGAGCTCTGGAAACACCATATATTTT	CANAGPSSGNTIYF	14	.	TRBJ1-3	.	TRBV2
TGCAGTGCCGGGACAGGGAGGGATCAGCCCCAGCATTTT	CSAGTGRDQPQHF	13	.	TRBJ1-5	TRBD1	TRBV20-1
TGTGCCAGCAGACCCGGGACTAGCGGGAGGGGCTATTTCCACGAGCAGTACTTC	CASRPGTSGRGYFHEQYF	18	many	TRBJ2-7	TRBD2	TRBV2
TGTGCCAGCACCGGGAGTAGGGAGACCCAGTACTTC	CASTGSRETQYF	12	.	TRBJ2-5	.	TRBV2
TGCAGCGTTACAGGGACAGGGGGAGGGACAGATACGCAGTATTTT	CSVTGTGGGTDTQYF	15	.	TRBJ2-3	TRBD1	TRBV29-1
TGTGCCACCAGCAGAGATCTGGGGGGTAGGCAGCCCCAGCATTTT	CATSRDLGGRQPQHF	15	.	TRBJ1-5	.	TRBV15
TGTGCCAGCCAACAGGGGAGGAGAACAGGCGGTTTCTTT	CASQQGRRTGGFF	13	many	TRBJ1-1	TRBD1	TRBV6-2/TRBV6-3
TGTGCCAGCAGCTTATCCGGTGTCTCTGGAAACACCATATATTTT	CASSLSGVSGNTIYF	15	many	TRBJ1-3	.	TRBV7-8
TGTGCCAGCAGCTTGGGGGGAGGGGAGGATCAGCCCCAGCATTTT	CASSLGGGEDQPQHF	15	many	TRBJ1-5	.	TRBV5-4
TGTGCCAGCAGCTTAACGAGGGGGCTAGAGCCCCTCCACTTT	CASSLTRGLEPLHF	14	.	TRBJ1-6	TRBD1	TRBV7-2
TGTGCCAGCAGCACCCGCAGGTATTCTGAAGCTTTCTTT	CASSTRRYSEAFF	13	many	TRBJ1-1	.	TRBV14
TGTGCCAGCAGCGCCGAGGGACGGCCCTACGAGCAGTACTTC	CASSAEGRPYEQYF	14	many	TRBJ2-7	.	TRBV9
TGTGCCAGCAGCCCCTTAACCCACCTGCCAGGGAAGGGAGGGAACACTGAAGCTTTCTTT	CASSPLTHLPGKGGNTEAFF	20	.	TRBJ1-1	.	TRBV7-9
TGTGCCAGCAGCATGACTAGCGGGTACTCCTACGAGCAGTACTTC	CASSMTSGYSYEQYF	15	.	TRBJ2-7	TRBD2	TRBV7-2
TGTGCCAGCAGCTTAATTATTGGGCAGGGCCGAATTAGCTATGGCTACACCTTC	CASSLIIGQGRISYGYTF	18	many	TRBJ1-2	.	TRBV7-8